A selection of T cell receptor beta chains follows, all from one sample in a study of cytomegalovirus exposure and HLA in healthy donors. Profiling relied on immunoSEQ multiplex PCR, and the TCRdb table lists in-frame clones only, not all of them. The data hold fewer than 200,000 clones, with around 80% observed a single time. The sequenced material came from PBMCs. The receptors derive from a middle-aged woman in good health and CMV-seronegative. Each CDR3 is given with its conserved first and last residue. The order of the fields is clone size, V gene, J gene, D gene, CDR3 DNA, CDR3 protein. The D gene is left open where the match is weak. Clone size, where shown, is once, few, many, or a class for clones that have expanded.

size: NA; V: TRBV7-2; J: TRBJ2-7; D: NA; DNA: TGTGCCAGCAGCTCGCCGGGACTGGCCTCCTACGAGCAGTACTTC; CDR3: CASSSPGLASYEQYF
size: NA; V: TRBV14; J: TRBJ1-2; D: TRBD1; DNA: TGTGCCAGCAGCCAAAGAGGACAGGGGGCGGTTAGGAACTATGGCTACACCTTC; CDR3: CASSQRGQGAVRNYGYTF
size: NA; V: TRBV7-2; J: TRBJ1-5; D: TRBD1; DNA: TGTGCCCCTAACGAGGACAGGGGGCCTTCGGATCAGCCCCAGCATTTT; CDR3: CAPNEDRGPSDQPQHF
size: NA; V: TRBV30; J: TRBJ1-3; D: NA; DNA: TGTGCCTGGTCGTTGAGCTCTGGAAACACCATATATTTT; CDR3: CAWSLSSGNTIYF
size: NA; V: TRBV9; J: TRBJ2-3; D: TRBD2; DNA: TGTGCCAGCAGCGTAGTGGGGGGGATCACAGATACGCAGTATTTT; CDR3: CASSVVGGITDTQYF
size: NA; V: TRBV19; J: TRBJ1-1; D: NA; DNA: TGTGCCAGTACCACATCCCCCGGTCAGGGAGGAAACACTGAAGCTTTCTTT; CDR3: CASTTSPGQGGNTEAFF
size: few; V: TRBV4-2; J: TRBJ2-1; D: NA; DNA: TGTGCCAGCAGCCAAGTGATCTCGACTTGGAATGAGCAGTTCTTC; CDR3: CASSQVISTWNEQFF
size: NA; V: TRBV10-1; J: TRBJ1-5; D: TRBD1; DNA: TGCGCCAGCAGGGACAGGGAAGGCGGCAATCAGCCCCAGCATTTT; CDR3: CASRDREGGNQPQHF
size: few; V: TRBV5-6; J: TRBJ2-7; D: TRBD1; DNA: TGTGCCAGCAGCTGGGCGGGACAGGGGTACGGAGTGTACTTC; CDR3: CASSWAGQGYGVYF
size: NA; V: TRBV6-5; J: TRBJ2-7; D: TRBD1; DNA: TGTGCCAGCAGTCCGGGACAGAGTTGGGAGCAGTACTTC; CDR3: CASSPGQSWEQYF
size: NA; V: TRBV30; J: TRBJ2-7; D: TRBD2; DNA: TGTGCCTGGAGTGTTCTCCTTGGACTAGCGGGGGGACCCTACGAGCAGTACTTC; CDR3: CAWSVLLGLAGGPYEQYF
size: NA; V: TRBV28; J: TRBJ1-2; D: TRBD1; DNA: TGTGCCAGCAGTTTAGGGGGACAGGGCTATGGCTACACCTTC; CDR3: CASSLGGQGYGYTF
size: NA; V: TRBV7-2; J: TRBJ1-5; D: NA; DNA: TGTGCCAGCAGCCTAACAGGGCATAGCAATCAGCCCCAGCATTTT; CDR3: CASSLTGHSNQPQHF
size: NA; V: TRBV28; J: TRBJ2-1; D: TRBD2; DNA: TGTGCCAGCAGTTTCGGTACTAGCGGGACCGGTAATGAGCAGTTCTTC; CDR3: CASSFGTSGTGNEQFF
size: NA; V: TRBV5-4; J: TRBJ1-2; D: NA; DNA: TGTGCCAGCAGCTTGCAGGGGTATGGCTACACCTTC; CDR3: CASSLQGYGYTF
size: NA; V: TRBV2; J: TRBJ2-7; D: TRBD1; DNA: TGTGCCAGCTCGGGACAGGGGTTGTGCGAGCAGTACTTC; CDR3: CASSGQGLCEQYF
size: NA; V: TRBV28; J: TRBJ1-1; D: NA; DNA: TGTGCCAGCAGTTTATCCCACCTCAGGGGATATGGGACTGAAGCTTTCTTT; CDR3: CASSLSHLRGYGTEAFF
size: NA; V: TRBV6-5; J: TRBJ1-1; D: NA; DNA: TGTGCCAGCAGTGACCGGGTTTACACTGAAGCTTTCTTT; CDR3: CASSDRVYTEAFF
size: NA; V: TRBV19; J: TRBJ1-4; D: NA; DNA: TGTGCCAGTAGTCCAAAGACAGGAGTTAATGAAAAACTGTTTTTT; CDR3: CASSPKTGVNEKLFF
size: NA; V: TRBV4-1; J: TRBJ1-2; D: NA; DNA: TGCGCCAGCAGCCTCTCAGGTCGGGGCTACACCTTC; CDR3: CASSLSGRGYTF
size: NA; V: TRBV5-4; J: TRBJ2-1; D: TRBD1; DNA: TGTGCCAGCAGCCCCGGTGGACAGGGTAACAATGAGCAGTTCTTC; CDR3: CASSPGGQGNNEQFF
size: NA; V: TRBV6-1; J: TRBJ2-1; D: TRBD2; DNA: TGTGCCAGCAGTGGAATCGGACTAGCGGGAGGGAGCTCCTACAATGAGCAGTTCTTC; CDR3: CASSGIGLAGGSSYNEQFF
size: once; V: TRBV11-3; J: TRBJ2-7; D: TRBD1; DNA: TGTGCCAGCAAGGGTCGGACAGGCCCCCTTGTGCAGTACTTC; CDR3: CASKGRTGPLVQYF
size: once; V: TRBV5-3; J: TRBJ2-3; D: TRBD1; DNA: TGTGCCAGAAGCTTGGGCCGGGACAGGGAATCAGATACGCAGTATTTT; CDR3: CARSLGRDRESDTQYF
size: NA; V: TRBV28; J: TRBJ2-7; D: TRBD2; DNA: TGTGCCAGCAGTCTCCTAGCGGGGGGCTCCTACGAGCAGTACTTC; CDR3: CASSLLAGGSYEQYF